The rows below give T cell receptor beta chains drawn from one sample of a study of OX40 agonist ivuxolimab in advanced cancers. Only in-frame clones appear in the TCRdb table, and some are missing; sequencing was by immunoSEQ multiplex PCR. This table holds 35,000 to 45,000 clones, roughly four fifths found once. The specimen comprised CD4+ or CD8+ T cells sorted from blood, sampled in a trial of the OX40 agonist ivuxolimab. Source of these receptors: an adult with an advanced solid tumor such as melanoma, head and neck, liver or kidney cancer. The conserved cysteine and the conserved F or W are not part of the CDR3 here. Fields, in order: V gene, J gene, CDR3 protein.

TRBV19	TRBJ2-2	ASSLMGVGELF
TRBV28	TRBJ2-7	ASSPESGHSYEQY
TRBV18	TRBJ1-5	ASSPPNRGGRSNQPQH
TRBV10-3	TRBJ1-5	AIRGDSNQPQH
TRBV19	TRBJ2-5	ASRRQGWETQY
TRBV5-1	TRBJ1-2	ASSLGDRKNGYT
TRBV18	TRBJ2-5	ASSPVDRQETQY
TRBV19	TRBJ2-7	ASSRSGQGRYEQY
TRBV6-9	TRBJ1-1	ASRRTGERAF
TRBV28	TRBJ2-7	ASLRGDSYEQY
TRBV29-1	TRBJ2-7	SVELTSSYEQY
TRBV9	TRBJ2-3	ASSSGASDSTDTQY
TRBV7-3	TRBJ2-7	ASSSLAGQGYEQY
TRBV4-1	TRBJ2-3	AEGGGCGDTQY
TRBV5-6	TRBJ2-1	ASSQQGALNEQF
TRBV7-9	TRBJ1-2	ASSSKDQYGGYT
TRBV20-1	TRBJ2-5	SARNLETQY
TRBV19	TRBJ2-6	ASTLASSGANVLT